The present TCR beta chain was sequenced within a study of beta chain features in type 1 diabetes. Study background: Cell yields, gender and age were comparable in patients and healthy donors. The study's findings and limits: A potential PCR bias toward shorter templates would be equal in patient and control samples. TCRB CDR3 length was moderately but significantly reduced in all four CD4+ subsets of Type 1 diabetes patients.

Reverse transcription of all isolated RNA meant that expressed TCRB transcripts were sequenced. Repertoires were generated with immunoSEQ multiplex PCR, while TCRdb's copy carries only in-frame clones and drops some. The profile covers some 270,000 clones, with around 14% appearing a single time and roughly 0.028% taken by the ten largest. The ends lost 4 bases at V and 4 bases at J; junction bases unmatched: 14. Germline values: CDR1 SGHNT, CDR2 YYREEE (reference sequence). CDR3 length equals 17 residues. With regard to this clone: Antigen unknown.

The rearrangement joins TRBV5-4 to TRBJ1-2, with TRBD1 matching over 9 bases. The source material was naive CD4+ T cells from blood. The receptor was isolated from a woman in her thirties or forties in good health. Here the CDR3 DNA reads TGTGCCAGCAGCCACCCTCCGGGACAGGGAATTACCTATGGCTACACCTTC. Its translation: CASSHPPGQGITYGYTF. Supplemented by reference TRBV5-4 and TRBJ1-2, the full variable domain reads ETGVTQSPTHLIKTRGQQVTLRCSSQSGHNTVSWYQQALGQGPQFIFQYYREEENGRGNFPPRFSGLQFPNYSSELNVNALELDDSALYLCASSHPPGQGITYGYTFGSGTRLTVV.